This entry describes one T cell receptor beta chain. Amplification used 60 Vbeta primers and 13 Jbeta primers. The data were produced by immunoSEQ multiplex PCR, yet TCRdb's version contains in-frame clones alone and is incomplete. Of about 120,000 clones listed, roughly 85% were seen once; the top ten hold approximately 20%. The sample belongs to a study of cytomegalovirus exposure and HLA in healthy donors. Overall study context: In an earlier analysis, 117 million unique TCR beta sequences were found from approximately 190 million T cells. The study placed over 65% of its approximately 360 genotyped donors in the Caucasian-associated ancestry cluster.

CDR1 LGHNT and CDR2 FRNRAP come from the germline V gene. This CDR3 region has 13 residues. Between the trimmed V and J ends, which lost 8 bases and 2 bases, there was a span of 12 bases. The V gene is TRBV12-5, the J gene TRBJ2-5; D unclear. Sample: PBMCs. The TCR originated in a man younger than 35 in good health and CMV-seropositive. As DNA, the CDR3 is TGTGCTAGTTCCCTATCCTGGCAAGAGACCCAGTACTTC. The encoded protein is CASSLSWQETQYF.